This T cell receptor (beta chain) derives from a study of blood T cell repertoires in COVID-19. Across the whole study: Specimens from acute and convalescent COVID-19 originated in the United States, Italy and Spain.

Trimming took 7 bases from V and 5 from J; bases not matched to a gene: 10. CDR1 SGHVS and CDR2 FQNEAQ come from the germline V gene. The CDR3 consists of 15 residues. Authors' processing steps: For nucleated cells, counts were estimated from reference gene primer amplification. Profiled with immunoSEQ multiplex PCR; TCRdb holds only in-frame clones, not every one. V, J and clone size derive from that table, while D and trimming were established from the DNA sequence. The data contain under 150,000 clones, roughly 90% of them singletons. The sequence was obtained from a man in his fifties or sixties with acute or convalescent COVID-19. This chain joins TRBV7-8 and TRBJ2-2; TRBD2 aligns across 7 bases. The sequencing sample was made of peripheral blood. The CDR3 bases are TGTGCCAGCAAAGGAAGGGAGGGATTAACCGGGGAGCTGTTTTTT. This sequence encodes CASKGREGLTGELFF.